The clone carrying this TCR beta chain was seen a handful of times. Its antigen is undetermined. Per the original data handling: From ImmunoSEQ came sequences covering only the junction and carrying no quality scores, so filtering differed. Data came from immunoSEQ multiplex PCR; TCRdb stores just in-frame clones and leaves some out. That table is the source of V, J and clone size, and D and trimming were worked out from the DNA. The table shows 400,000 to 550,000 clones, with 79% occurring only once. For unsorted samples, genomic DNA was extracted from approximately 90 million PBMCs. The record originates from a study of shared clonotypes between healthy human individuals. Overall study context: Three men and a couple of women, aged 18 to 49, were donors.

The study's findings and limits: An expected dependence of interdonor clonotype sharing on sequencing depth was noted.

This TCR came from a woman aged 40 to 55 in good health. Some clones in this sample may be carry-over from other donors' samples. The sample consisted of PBMCs.

CDR3 loop: CASSLGGLAGCEQYF. Written as DNA, the CDR3 is TGTGCCAGCAGTTTGGGTGGGCTAGCGGGATGCGAGCAGTACTTC. The chain couples TRBV28 to TRBJ2-7; 9 bases are a match to TRBD2. V gave up 3 bases and J gave up 6 bases; unmatched junction bases: 9. The CDR3 runs to 15 residues. The germline V gene has CDR1 MDHEN and CDR2 SYDVKM.